This T cell receptor beta chain came from a study of graft-versus-host responses after intestinal transplantation. Germline assignment: CDR1 ENHRY and CDR2 SYGVKD. Trimming stripped 3 bases from V and 1 base from J, with 13 bases between. The CDR3 has 16 amino acids. Clones were read by immunoSEQ multiplex PCR, and TCRdb kept only the in-frame ones, dropping some. The table lists 85,000 to 100,000 clones, about 94% of them singletons. On this clone itself: What it binds is not known.

The chain recombines TRBV10-3 with TRBJ1-5, with D possibly matching TRBD1 (6 bases). The clonotype comes from a human donor who received an intestinal transplant. Material: unstimulated CD4+ T cells sorted from spleen or lymph node cells, obtained before intestinal transplant. CDR3 region: CAISDGYGQSNQPQHF. The CDR3 nucleotides are TGTGCCATCAGTGATGGGTATGGACAGAGCAATCAGCCCCAGCATTTT.